This entry describes one T cell receptor beta chain. The germline gives CDR1 SNHLY, CDR2 FYNNEI. The CDR3 extends over 16 amino acids. Trimming at V came to 7 bases and at J to 2 bases, leaving 9 bases not matched to a gene. This entry is derived from a study of blood T cell repertoires in COVID-19. Here immunoSEQ multiplex PCR was the method, and the copy in TCRdb shows in-frame clones only, minus some. Altogether about 160,000 clones are present, 75% to 90% being singletons, with the ten largest covering more than 7%. The sequence derives from a woman older than 75 with active or convalescent COVID-19. The chain links TRBV2 to TRBJ2-7, with 12 bases aligning to TRBD2. Sequences were obtained from peripheral blood. CDR3 nucleotides: TGTGCCAGCATCAGAAGGACTAGCGGGGAACCCTACGAGCAGTACTTC. This sequence encodes CASIRRTSGEPYEQYF.